Sequencing of this T cell receptor beta chain was carried out in a study of cytomegalovirus exposure and HLA in healthy donors. Study conclusions and caveats: Another analysis was done later, and it associated 16,951 TCR beta sequences with HLA alleles at 0.05 false discovery rate. Common viral pathogens seemed to be connected with several of the most significant clusters, according to a later analysis. DRB1 showed the most TCR associations and HLA-C the fewest in a later analysis, as rates varied by HLA locus.

The PCR made use of 60 Vbeta and 13 Jbeta primers. Only in-frame clones appear in the TCRdb table, and some are missing; sequencing was by immunoSEQ multiplex PCR. The table has roughly 62,000 clones, roughly 77% seen once. Note on this clone: The target antigen is unknown.

Trimming took 3 bases from V and 7 from J; bases not matched to a gene: 6. Germline V gene data show CDR1 as SGDLS and CDR2 as YYNGEE. The CDR3 has 14 amino acids. V is TRBV9 and J is TRBJ1-4; 7 nucleotides match TRBD1. Material: PBMCs. This receptor was obtained from a woman under 40 in good health and CMV-seronegative. The CDR3 coding sequence is TGTGCCAGCAGCGATCCGGACAGGAGTGAAAAACTGTTTTTT. It translates to CASSDPDRSEKLFF.